The 31 T cell receptor beta chains reported below all come from one sample, sequenced in a study of shared T cell receptors in the human thymus. Only in-frame clones appear in the TCRdb table, and some are missing; sequencing was by immunoSEQ multiplex PCR. The repertoire holds about 730,000 clones, with around 85% as singletons. This sample also appeared in a second study, on human thymus T cells.

Material for sequencing was thymocytes. All receptors come from a girl in the first two years of life with a congenital heart defect.

The V call is TRBV7-2, the J call TRBJ1-6; TRBD1 matches 9 bases. The J segment lost 7 bases and the V segment lost 4 bases, leaving 11 bases of the junction unmatched. Germline CDR1 is SGHTA and CDR2 is FQGNSA. The CDR3 runs 17 residues. CDR3 DNA sequence: TGTGCCAGCAGCTCGTACAGGGGGCGAGAGGGCAATTCACCCCTCCACTTT. This sequence encodes CASSSYRGREGNSPLHF.

The CDR3 spells CASSQHARGLHYGYTF. The CDR3 DNA reads as TGCGCCAGCAGCCAGCATGCCAGGGGGCTTCACTATGGCTACACCTTC. This rearrangement joins TRBV4-3 to TRBJ1-2, with 8 bases lining up with TRBD1. Unmatched junction bases numbered 9, after V lost 3 bases and J lost 3 bases. CDR1 and CDR2 (germline): LGHNA, YSLEER. This CDR3 has 16 residues.

The chain recombines TRBV7-8 with TRBJ2-1; tentatively, D is TRBD1 (6 bases). Germline loops: CDR1 SGHVS, CDR2 FQNEAQ. With 5 bases removed from V and 9 bases from J, the gap between germline ends came to 32 bases. The CDR3 extends over 19 amino acids. The CDR3 region is CASSRLHSQGPQLIVEQFF. The CDR3 nucleotides read TGTGCCAGCAGCCGTTTACACTCACAGGGCCCCCAATTGATCGTTGAGCAGTTCTTC.

CDR3 sequence (DNA): TGTGCCAGCAGCCCACGTAGCGACAACACTGAAGCTTTCTTT. It specifies CASSPRSDNTEAFF. This sequence joins TRBV7-4 and TRBJ1-1, with D hard to call. CDR1 is SGHVT and CDR2 is SQSDAQ in the germline V gene. V lost 5 bases, J lost 2 bases, and 12 bases lay in between. The CDR3 has 14 amino acids.

The table lists this clone with a count of one. The CDR3 bases are TGCGCCAGCAGCCAAGATGAGGTTTACACTGAAGCTTTCTTT. Translated, it gives CASSQDEVYTEAFF. The rearrangement uses TRBV4-1 and TRBJ1-1; D is uncertain. The CDR3 length is 14 residues. Germline-derived CDR1 and CDR2 are MGHRA and YSYEKL. Trimming cost V 0 bases and J 3 bases, with 8 bases left between them.

The rearrangement links TRBV29-1 to TRBJ2-5, with D perhaps TRBD1 (5 bases). Germline V lookup: CDR1 SQVTM, CDR2 ANQGSEA. The CDR3 is made up of 16 amino acids. The V end was cut by 6 bases, the J end by 5 bases, with 25 bases between. The CDR3 nucleotides read TGCAGCGTGGGATGGTTGTTGCTTAGGGGCTGGGAGACCCAGTACTTC. Translated, it gives CSVGWLLLRGWETQYF.

The V gene is TRBV10-3, the J gene TRBJ1-1; TRBD1 agrees at 7 bases. Per germline, CDR1 ENHRY and CDR2 SYGVKD. The V gene end was trimmed by 6 bases and the J gene end by 1 base; junction bases not matched to a gene: 14. The CDR3 covers 17 residues. CDR3 nucleotides: TGTGCCATCAGCCCCTCCCTCGGGACAGATTGGAACACTGAAGCTTTCTTT. Protein sequence: CAISPSLGTDWNTEAFF.

This clone appeared a few times. The chain recombines TRBV6-6 with TRBJ2-1, with D possibly TRBD1 on 6 matching bases. Trimming cost V 2 bases and J 7 bases, with 15 bases left between them. The CDR3 is made up of 15 amino acids. Looked up from germline, CDR1 is MNHNY and CDR2 is SVGAGI (reference sequence). In DNA, the CDR3 is TGTGCCAGCAGTTACCGTACAGGGTTAGGTAATGAGCAGTTCTTC. Translation gives CASSYRTGLGNEQFF.

The chain joins TRBV2 to TRBJ2-7; possibly TRBD1 for D (6 bases). The ends were cut back, 5 bases at V and 5 bases at J, with 10 bases in the middle. The CDR3 runs 12 residues. Germline assignment: CDR1 SNHLY and CDR2 FYNNEI. The CDR3 loop reads CASSYRTDEQYF. The CDR3 DNA reads TGTGCCAGCAGTTACAGGACAGACGAGCAGTACTTC.

The V and J genes are TRBV7-9 and TRBJ2-5; no firm D call. The germline V gene encodes CDR1 SEHNR and CDR2 FQNEAQ (reference sequence). Trimming removed 3 bases from V and 1 base from J, with 9 bases in between. The CDR3 has 14 residues. Here the CDR3 DNA reads TGTGCCAGCAGCTTGGCGGAAGGCCAAGAGACCCAGTACTTC. This codes for CASSLAEGQETQYF.

This chain connects TRBV7-9 to TRBJ1-1, with D possibly matching TRBD1 (6 bases). Germline CDR1 and CDR2: SEHNR and FQNEAQ (reference sequence). This CDR3 spans 14 amino acids. V dropped 5 bases and J dropped 3 bases, with 13 bases sitting between them. The DNA for the CDR3 is TGTGCCAGCAGCCGCAAGGGGGGGGACACTGAAGCTTTCTTT. Its translation is CASSRKGGDTEAFF. The full variable domain, in which reference TRBV7-9 and TRBJ1-1 provide the parts outside the CDR3, is DTGVSQNPRHKITKRGQNVTFRCDPISEHNRLYWYRQTLGQGPEFLTYFQNEAQLEKSRLLSDRFSAERPKGSFSTLEIQRTEQGDSAMYLCASSRKGGDTEAFFGQGTRLTVV.

This chain links TRBV7-9 with TRBJ1-4; no clear D. CDR1 SEHNR and CDR2 FQNEAQ come from the germline V gene (reference sequence). The CDR3 is 16 residues long. The germline V and J ends were trimmed by 2 bases and 4 bases, with 14 bases remaining between them. CDR3 coding DNA: TGTGCCAGCAGCTTACTCAGGCTACGTAGTAATGAAAAACTGTTTTTT. Its protein product is CASSLLRLRSNEKLFF.

V is TRBV27 and J is TRBJ1-1; D is uncertain. The CDR3 has 14 residues. Trimming took off 0 bases at V and 5 bases at J, with 10 bases between the two ends. CDR1 MNHEY and CDR2 SMNVEV come from the germline V gene (reference sequence). The CDR3 DNA follows: TGTGCCAGCAGTTTATCGGGGAGGGTGACTGAAGCTTTCTTT. Translated: CASSLSGRVTEAFF.

CDR3 amino acids: CASSLQGAHSYEQYF. CDR3 DNA: TGTGCCAGCAGCCTACAGGGGGCCCACTCCTACGAGCAGTACTTC. The chain links TRBV5-4 to TRBJ2-5; 9 nucleotides line up with TRBD1. With the DNA end fitting TRBJ2-7 better, the J assignment may be wrong. CDR1 is SGHNT and CDR2 is YYREEE in the germline V gene (reference sequence). The CDR3 consists of 15 residues.

This clone was seen only once. V is TRBV4-2 and J is TRBJ1-3; D might be TRBD1 (5 bases). The CDR3 has 20 amino acids. Germline V CDR1 and CDR2: LGHNA, YNFKEQ. The ends were cut back, 1 base at V and 0 bases at J, with 22 bases in the middle. The CDR3 DNA reads as TGTGCCAGCAGCCAAGGTCTCGACACCCCGGGGGTGCGCTCTGGAAACACCATATATTTT. This encodes CASSQGLDTPGVRSGNTIYF.

The chain links TRBV29-1 to TRBJ2-7; possibly TRBD1 for D (6 bases). This CDR3 has 11 amino acids. Germline lookup yields CDR1 SQVTM and CDR2 ANQGSEA. Trimming removed 7 bases from V and 6 bases from J, with 13 bases in between. CDR3 DNA: TGCAGCGCCGCAGGGGTACGCGAGCAGTACTTC. As protein: CSAAGVREQYF.

The chain has TRBV6-5 and TRBJ1-1; 7 bases are shared with TRBD1. The CDR3 runs 11 residues. The germline V gene encodes CDR1 MNHEY and CDR2 SVGAGI. After removal of 2 bases from V and 9 bases from J, the junction contained 0 bases not matched to a gene. The CDR3 DNA sequence: TGTGCCAGCAGTTACAGGGGGCAAGCTTTCTTT. As protein: CASSYRGQAFF.

The chain has TRBV28 and TRBJ1-6, with a weak D call TRBD1 (6 bases). Germline V lookup: CDR1 MDHEN, CDR2 SYDVKM. V lost 8 bases, J lost 8 bases, and 22 bases lay in between. This CDR3 has 16 amino acids. This CDR3 is CASRIPGGQFYSPLHF. In nucleotides, the CDR3 is TGTGCCAGCCGGATACCGGGGGGACAATTTTATTCACCCCTCCACTTT.

The rearrangement uses TRBV23-1 and TRBJ1-5; D gene unclear. TRBV23-1 is noted as an ORF with a role that remains uncertain. This CDR3 has 16 amino acids. With 7 bases removed from V and 3 bases from J, the gap between germline ends came to 19 bases. The DNA for the CDR3 is TGCGCCAGCACCCTGGGAGTGTGGAAGGTCAATCAGCCCCAGCATTTT. It is translated as CASTLGVWKVNQPQHF.

The gene calls are TRBV5-1 and TRBJ1-2; D is undetermined. The CDR3 is 15 residues long. Germline loops: CDR1 SGHRS, CDR2 YFSETQ. V lost 4 bases and J lost 4, with 17 bases in between. In DNA form, the CDR3 reads TGCGCCAGCAGCCGGGCGTTGCGGGGTCCCTATGGCTACACCTTC. The encoded protein is CASSRALRGPYGYTF.

The rearrangement uses TRBV10-3 and TRBJ2-1, with D possibly matching TRBD1 (6 bases). With 3 bases removed from V and 0 bases from J, the gap between germline ends came to 12 bases. Germline V gene sequence: CDR1 ENHRY, CDR2 SYGVKD. There are 16 residues in the CDR3. The CDR3 sequence: CAISDWRGGSYNEQFF. The CDR3 DNA follows: TGTGCCATCAGTGATTGGAGAGGGGGCTCCTACAATGAGCAGTTCTTC.

This chain connects TRBV5-1 to TRBJ1-3; 7 nucleotides align to TRBD1. Germline V gene data show CDR1 as SGHRS and CDR2 as YFSETQ. The CDR3 contains 19 residues. Losses at the gene ends were 4 bases for V and 0 bases for J; bases not matched to a gene: 16. CDR3 loop: CASSLKGTERPSSGNTIYF. The CDR3 DNA sequence: TGCGCCAGCAGCCTAAAGGGGACAGAGAGACCGAGCTCTGGAAACACCATATATTTT.

V gene TRBV4-1 combines with J gene TRBJ2-5, with 10 bases identical to TRBD2. Germline CDR1 MGHRA, CDR2 YSYEKL. The CDR3 spans 19 residues. V was clipped by 0 bases and J by 1 base; unmatched bases: 11. The DNA of the CDR3 is TGCGCCAGCAGCCAAGATCATGAGCGGGGGGGAATTTTCCAAGAGACCCAGTACTTC. Protein product: CASSQDHERGGIFQETQYF.

J is TRBJ2-5 and V is TRBV7-2, with 10 positions matching TRBD2. Germline assignment: CDR1 SGHTA and CDR2 FQGNSA. V was pared by 3 bases and J by 2 bases, with 9 bases of the junction left unmatched. The CDR3 has 17 amino acids. The CDR3 DNA is TGTGCCAGCAGCTTCAGGAAGACTAGCGGGCTTCAAGAGACCCAGTACTTC. Its translation: CASSFRKTSGLQETQYF.

The chain employs TRBV10-2 and TRBJ2-3; 10 bases are a match to TRBD2. The V segment lost 6 bases and the J segment 4 bases; nucleotides outside the gene matches: 7. Germline V CDR1 and CDR2: WSHSY, SAAADI. This CDR3 is 15 amino acids long. As DNA, the CDR3 is TGCGCCAGCAGAAGCAGCGGGGGGGATCCAGATACGCAGTATTTT. It is translated as CASRSSGGDPDTQYF.

The CDR3 nucleotides are TGCGCCAGCAGCTCCCTGCAGACTCATTGCATCCAAGAGACCCAGTACTTC. Translation: CASSSLQTHCIQETQYF. The rearrangement links TRBV5-1 to TRBJ2-5; D uncertain. The CDR3 extends over 17 amino acids. Trimming pared 3 bases from V and 1 base from J, leaving 19 bases between. Germline V lookup: CDR1 SGHRS, CDR2 YFSETQ.

The genes are TRBV5-6 and TRBJ2-5; the D is unclear. The germline V gene encodes CDR1 SGHDT and CDR2 YYEEEE. The V end was cut by 4 bases, the J end by 11 bases, with 24 bases between. The CDR3 runs 15 residues. The CDR3 reads CASSQTFRSPTPQYF. The CDR3 coding sequence is TGTGCCAGCAGCCAAACCTTCCGCAGTCCCACCCCGCAGTACTTC.

The chain couples TRBV5-6 to TRBJ2-1, with a tentative D call TRBD1 (6 bases). CDR3 length: 16 residues. In germline, CDR1 is SGHDT, CDR2 YYEEEE. Trimming took 1 base from V and 5 from J, leaving 16 bases between them. The CDR3 sequence: CASSLKQGERHNEQFF. The CDR3 bases are TGTGCCAGCAGCTTGAAACAGGGAGAAAGGCACAATGAGCAGTTCTTC.

This sequence joins TRBV5-8 and TRBJ2-2; D is unclear. The V gene lost 0 bases and the J gene lost 0 bases, with 6 bases spanning the gap. Germline V gene lookup returns CDR1 SGHTS and CDR2 YDEGEE. There are 15 residues in the CDR3. CDR3 DNA: TGTGCCAGCAGCTTGGTCTCCGCGAACACCGGGGAGCTGTTTTTT. It translates to CASSLVSANTGELFF.

This clone has more than one count but fewer than ten. The chain links TRBV14 to TRBJ2-7, with 9 bases identical to TRBD1. Germline V gives CDR1 SGHDN, CDR2 FVKESK. V was pared by 8 bases and J by 0 bases, with 5 bases of the junction left unmatched. The CDR3 is made up of 14 amino acids. CDR3 DNA: TGTGCCAGCGGCCCGGACAGGGGCTCCTACGAGCAGTACTTC. Its translation is CASGPDRGSYEQYF.

The chain couples TRBV5-8 to TRBJ1-6; D is ambiguous. V dropped 1 base and J dropped 0 bases, with 11 bases sitting between them. The CDR3 has 17 residues. Germline V lookup: CDR1 SGHTS, CDR2 YDEGEE. The CDR3 DNA reads as TGTGCCAGCAGCTTGCCGGGGAGAGGCTCCTATAATTCACCCCTCCACTTT. Amino acid sequence: CASSLPGRGSYNSPLHF. The full variable domain, its missing parts supplied by reference TRBV5-8 and TRBJ1-6, is EAGVTQSPTHLIKTRGQQATLRCSPISGHTSVYWYQQALGLGLQFLLWYDEGEERNRGNFPPRFSGRQFPNYSSELNVNALELEDSALYLCASSLPGRGSYNSPLHFGNGTRLTVT.